Presented here are 14 T cell receptor beta chains from one specimen sequenced in a study of response to subunit inactivated influenza vaccine (dated by TCRdb to 2016 to 2018). Library construction relied on RT-PCR. TCRdb lists the instrument as Illumina HiSeq 2500. The public reads were run again by TCRdb, first through fastp at Q25 and then through MiXCR, and only productive beta chains were kept. Each CDR3 protein gets just one entry, which takes the most common genes and DNA from the rows behind it. This sample comprises under 550,000 distinct CDR3 sequences, around 7.7% of them detected only once. Less than 15% of the sample lies in the top ten. This specimen consisted of PBMCs from blood, obtained 23 to 25 months after vaccination. These receptors were taken from a man aged 50-75 years who received an inactivated influenza vaccine. Donor details come from another sample of the same person, matched by shared clones.

Ten or more counts support this clonotype. The V call is TRBV6-5, the J call TRBJ2-4; 12 bases fit TRBD2. V lost 4 bases to trimming and J lost 4 bases; unmatched junction nucleotides: 2. The CDR3 covers 15 residues. Germline loops: CDR1 MNHEY, CDR2 SVGAGI. CDR3 amino acids: CASSLGTSGKNIQYF. The CDR3 DNA reads TGTGCCAGCAGTTTAGGGACTAGCGGGAAAAACATTCAGTACTTC.

V usage is TRBV7-2 and J usage is TRBJ2-5, with D possibly matching TRBD2 (7 bases). Germline V gives CDR1 SGHTA, CDR2 FQGNSA. This CDR3 is built from 15 residues. The V gene lost 2 bases and the J gene lost 1 base, with 11 bases spanning the gap. The CDR3 here is CASSLLRGPQETQYF. In DNA, the CDR3 is TGTGCCAGCAGCTTATTGCGGGGGCCCCAAGAGACCCAGTACTTC.

This clonotype turned up a few times. The chain is built from TRBV29-1 and TRBJ1-1; D is unresolved. This CDR3 comprises 13 residues. Germline lookup yields CDR1 SQVTM and CDR2 ANQGSEA. Trimming left V 4 bases short and J 0 bases short, with 9 bases between. CDR3 sequence (DNA): TGCAGCGTTGTTGGGAATGTGAACACTGAAGCTTTCTTT. This sequence encodes CSVVGNVNTEAFF.

This clonotype was counted between two and nine times. The chain employs TRBV6-1 and TRBJ1-3; D gene ambiguous. Germline loops: CDR1 MNHNS, CDR2 SASEGT. CDR3 length: 14 amino acids. The ends were cut back, 0 bases at V and 3 bases at J, with 6 bases in the middle. The DNA for the CDR3 is TGTGCCAGCAGTGAAGCGGGAGGTGGAAACACCATATATTTT. Translation gives CASSEAGGGNTIYF.

In this sample, this clonotype turned up a few times. The rearrangement links TRBV25-1 to TRBJ2-1; the match to TRBD2 covers 13 bases. V was pared by 4 bases and J by 0 bases, with 6 bases of the junction left unmatched. The CDR3 runs 18 residues. Germline CDR1 reads MGHDK; CDR2 reads SYGVNS. This CDR3 is CASSVLAGGKSSYNEQFF. CDR3 bases: TGTGCCAGCAGTGTACTAGCGGGGGGGAAAAGCTCCTACAATGAGCAGTTCTTC.

This sequence joins TRBV4-3 and TRBJ2-4, with D possibly being TRBD1 (7 bases). With 1 base removed from V and 0 bases from J, the gap between germline ends came to 19 bases. This CDR3 has 19 amino acids. Germline-derived CDR1 and CDR2 are LGHNA and YSLEER. In nucleotides, the CDR3 is TGCGCCAGCAGCCAAGTGGTGGGTGGAGGGGGCATAGCCAAAAACATTCAGTACTTC. Translated: CASSQVVGGGGIAKNIQYF.

The gene calls are TRBV6-2 or TRBV6-3 and TRBJ1-2; D not resolved. CDR3 size: 16 residues. The germline gives CDR1 MNHEY, CDR2 SVGEGT. V was clipped by 7 bases and J by 6 bases, with 24 bases between them. DNA for the CDR3: TGTGCCAGCATCGCGAGGTCCGGGAGAACGAAGGATGGCTACACCTTC. This encodes CASIARSGRTKDGYTF.

The chain combines TRBV6-1 with TRBJ1-5; D is possibly TRBD1 (5 bases). V lost 4 bases, J lost 1 base, and 14 bases lay in between. The CDR3 length is 16 residues. CDR1 MNHNS and CDR2 SASEGT come from the germline V gene. CDR3 residues: CASSARERGSNQPQHF. The CDR3, as DNA: TGTGCCAGCAGTGCCCGAGAGAGGGGCAGCAATCAGCCCCAGCATTTT.

At least ten counts were recorded for this clonotype. The CDR3 DNA follows: TGTGCCAGCAGTTTACGGGGGGCCGGGGAGCTGTTTTTT. Its protein product is CASSLRGAGELFF. The gene calls are TRBV12-3 or TRBV12-4 and TRBJ2-2, with TRBD2 identical over 7 bases. The CDR3 has 13 residues. Trimming removed 2 bases from V and 6 bases from J; junction bases left unmatched: 0.

The chain joins TRBV11-2 to TRBJ1-2, with TRBD1 matching over 11 bases. This CDR3 is built from 14 residues. J gave up 4 bases and V 5 bases, and 3 bases lay outside the gene matches. CDR1 and CDR2 from the germline V gene are SGHAT and FQNNGV. The CDR3 protein is CASSAGQGGYGYTF. Written as DNA, the CDR3 is TGTGCCAGCAGCGCGGGACAGGGGGGCTATGGCTACACCTTC.

The chain carries TRBV9 and TRBJ2-1; 7 positions match TRBD2. Trimming removed 1 base from V and 4 bases from J; junction bases left unmatched: 5. The CDR3 loop spans 15 amino acids. CDR1 is SGDLS and CDR2 is YYNGEE in the germline V gene. Written as DNA, the CDR3 is TGTGCCAGCAGCGTACGAGCGGGGTTATACAATGAGCAGTTCTTC. Protein product: CASSVRAGLYNEQFF.

In this sample, this clonotype turned up many times. The chain joins TRBV5-1 to TRBJ2-7; TRBD2 matches at 13 bases. This CDR3 has 15 amino acids. The V gene end was trimmed by 4 bases and the J gene end by 2 bases; junction bases not matched to a gene: 3. Germline lookup yields CDR1 SGHRS and CDR2 YFSETQ. The CDR3 bases are TGCGCCAGCAGCACGGGACTAGCGGGGACCTACGAGCAGTACTTC. Encoded protein: CASSTGLAGTYEQYF.

This clonotype has ten or more counts. V gene TRBV15 combines with J gene TRBJ2-1; the D gene is possibly TRBD2 (5 bases). Trimming removed 2 bases from V and 10 bases from J, with 9 bases in between. The CDR3 is made up of 12 amino acids. The V gene's germline CDR1 is LNHNV and CDR2 YYDKDF (reference sequence). The CDR3 nucleotides read TGTGCCACCAGCAGAACCGGGGTCGAGCAGTTCTTC. This encodes CATSRTGVEQFF.

The table lists this clonotype with a few counts. This chain uses TRBV5-1 with TRBJ2-1, with D possibly TRBD1 on 5 matching bases. The germline V gene encodes CDR1 SGHRS and CDR2 YFSETQ. Trimming stripped 5 bases from V and 2 bases from J, with 14 bases between. CDR3 size: 15 residues. The CDR3 DNA reads TGCGCCAGCAGAAAACAGGCTGCGACCTACAATGAGCAGTTCTTC. This encodes CASRKQAATYNEQFF.